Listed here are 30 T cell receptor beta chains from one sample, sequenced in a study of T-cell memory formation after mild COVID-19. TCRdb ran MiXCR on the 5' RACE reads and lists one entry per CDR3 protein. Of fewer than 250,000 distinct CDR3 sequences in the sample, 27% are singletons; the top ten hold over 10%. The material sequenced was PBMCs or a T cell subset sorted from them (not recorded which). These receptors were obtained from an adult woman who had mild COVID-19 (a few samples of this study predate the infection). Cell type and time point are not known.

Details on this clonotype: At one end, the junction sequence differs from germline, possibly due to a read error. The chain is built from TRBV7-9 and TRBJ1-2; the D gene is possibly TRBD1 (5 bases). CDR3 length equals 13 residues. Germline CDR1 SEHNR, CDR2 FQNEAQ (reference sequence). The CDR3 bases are TGTGCCAGCAGCTTACAGGGACGGCGTGGCTACACATTC. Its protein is CASSLQGRRGYTF.

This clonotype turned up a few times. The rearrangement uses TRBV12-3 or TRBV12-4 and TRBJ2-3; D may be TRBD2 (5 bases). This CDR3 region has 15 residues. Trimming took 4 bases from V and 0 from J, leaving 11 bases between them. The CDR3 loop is CASSSGTGSTDTQYF. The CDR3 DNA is TGTGCCAGCAGTTCGGGAACGGGAAGCACAGATACGCAGTATTTT.

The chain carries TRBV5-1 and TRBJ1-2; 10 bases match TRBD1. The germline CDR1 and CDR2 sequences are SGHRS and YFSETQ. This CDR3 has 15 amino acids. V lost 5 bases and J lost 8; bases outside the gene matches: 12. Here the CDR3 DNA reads TGCGCCAGCAGGGACGGGACAGGGGTTTTGGAGGGCTACACCTTC. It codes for CASRDGTGVLEGYTF.

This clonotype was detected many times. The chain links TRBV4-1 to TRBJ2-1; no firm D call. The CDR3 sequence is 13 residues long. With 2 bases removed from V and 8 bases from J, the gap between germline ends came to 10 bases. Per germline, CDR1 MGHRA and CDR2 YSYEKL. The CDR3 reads CASSQSFQDEQFF. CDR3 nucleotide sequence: TGCGCCAGCAGCCAATCCTTCCAAGATGAGCAGTTCTTC.

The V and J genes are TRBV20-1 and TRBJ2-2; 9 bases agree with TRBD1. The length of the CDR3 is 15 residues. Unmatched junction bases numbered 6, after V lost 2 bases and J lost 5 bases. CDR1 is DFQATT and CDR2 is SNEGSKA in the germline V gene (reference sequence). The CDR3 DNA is TGCAGTGCTAGACAAACAGGGGGCGCGACCGGGGAGCTGTTTTTT. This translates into CSARQTGGATGELFF.

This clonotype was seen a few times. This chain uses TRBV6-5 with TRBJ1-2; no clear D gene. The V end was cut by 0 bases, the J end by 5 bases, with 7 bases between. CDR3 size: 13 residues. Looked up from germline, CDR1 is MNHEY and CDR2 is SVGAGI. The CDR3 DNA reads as TGTGCCAGCAGTTACTCGTCCCTGTATGGCTACACCTTC. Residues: CASSYSSLYGYTF.

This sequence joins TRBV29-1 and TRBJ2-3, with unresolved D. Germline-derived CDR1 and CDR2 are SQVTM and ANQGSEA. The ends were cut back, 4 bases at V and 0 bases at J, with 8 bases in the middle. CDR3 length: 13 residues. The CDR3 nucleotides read TGCAGCGTTGGTGGTTTGAGCACAGATACGCAGTATTTT. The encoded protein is CSVGGLSTDTQYF.

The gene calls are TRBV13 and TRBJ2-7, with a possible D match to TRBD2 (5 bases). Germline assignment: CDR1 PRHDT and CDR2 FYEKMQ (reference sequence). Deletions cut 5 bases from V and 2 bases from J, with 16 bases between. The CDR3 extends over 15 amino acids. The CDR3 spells CASSNTRRAPYEQYF. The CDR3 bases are TGTGCCAGCAGCAACACCAGGCGGGCCCCCTACGAGCAGTACTTC.

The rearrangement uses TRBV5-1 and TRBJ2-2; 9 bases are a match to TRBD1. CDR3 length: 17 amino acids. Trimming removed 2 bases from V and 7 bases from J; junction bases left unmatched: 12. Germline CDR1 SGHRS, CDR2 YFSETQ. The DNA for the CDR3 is TGCGCCAGCAGCTTAACGATTCGGACAGGGGATAACGGGGAGCTGTTTTTT. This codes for CASSLTIRTGDNGELFF. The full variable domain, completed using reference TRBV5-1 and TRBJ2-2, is KAGVTQTPRYLIKTRGQQVTLSCSPISGHRSVSWYQQTPGQGLQFLFEYFSETQRNKGNFPGRFSGRQFSNSRSEMNVSTLELGDSALYLCASSLTIRTGDNGELFFGEGSRLTVL.

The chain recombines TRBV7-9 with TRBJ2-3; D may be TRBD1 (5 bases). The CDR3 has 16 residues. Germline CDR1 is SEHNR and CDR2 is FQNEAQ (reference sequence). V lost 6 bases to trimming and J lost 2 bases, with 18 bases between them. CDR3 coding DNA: TGTGCCAGCAGGCTTAGTTGGCAGGGTACCACAGATACGCAGTATTTT. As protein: CASRLSWQGTTDTQYF.

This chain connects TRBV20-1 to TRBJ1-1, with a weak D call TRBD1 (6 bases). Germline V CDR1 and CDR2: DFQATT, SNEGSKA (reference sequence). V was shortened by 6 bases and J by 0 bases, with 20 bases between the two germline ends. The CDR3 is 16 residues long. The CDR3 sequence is CSARTADLGLNTEAFF. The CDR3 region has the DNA TGCAGTGCCAGGACAGCGGACCTTGGTTTGAACACTGAAGCTTTCTTT.

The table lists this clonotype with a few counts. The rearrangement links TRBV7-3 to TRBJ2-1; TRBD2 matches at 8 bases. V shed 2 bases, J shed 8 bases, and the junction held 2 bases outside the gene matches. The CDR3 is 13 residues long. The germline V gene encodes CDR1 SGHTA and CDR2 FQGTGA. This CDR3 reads CASSLPGGDEQFF. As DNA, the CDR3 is TGTGCCAGCAGCTTACCCGGGGGGGATGAGCAGTTCTTC.

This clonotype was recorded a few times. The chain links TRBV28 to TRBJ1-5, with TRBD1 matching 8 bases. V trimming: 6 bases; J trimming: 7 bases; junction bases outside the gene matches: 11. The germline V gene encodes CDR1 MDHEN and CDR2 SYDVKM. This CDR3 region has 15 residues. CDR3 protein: CASRGAPQGDQPQHF. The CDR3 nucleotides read TGTGCCAGCAGGGGGGCCCCACAGGGGGACCAGCCCCAGCATTTT.

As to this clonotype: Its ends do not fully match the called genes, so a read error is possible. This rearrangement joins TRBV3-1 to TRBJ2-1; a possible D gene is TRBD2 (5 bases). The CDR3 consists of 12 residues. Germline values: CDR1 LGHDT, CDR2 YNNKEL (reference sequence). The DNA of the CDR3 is TGTGCCAGCAGCCAAGAAGAGGGTCAGAGGGTCTTC. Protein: CASSQEEGQRVF.

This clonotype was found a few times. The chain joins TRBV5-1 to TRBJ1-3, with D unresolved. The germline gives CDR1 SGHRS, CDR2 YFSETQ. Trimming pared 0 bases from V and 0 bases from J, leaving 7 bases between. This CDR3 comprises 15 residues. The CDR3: CASSLAGYSGNTIYF. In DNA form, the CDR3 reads TGCGCCAGCAGCTTGGCAGGCTACTCTGGAAACACCATATATTTT.

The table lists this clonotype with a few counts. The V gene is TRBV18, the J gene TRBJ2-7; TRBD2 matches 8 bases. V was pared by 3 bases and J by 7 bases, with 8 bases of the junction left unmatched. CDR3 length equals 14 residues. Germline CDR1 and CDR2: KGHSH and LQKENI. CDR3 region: CASSPGAGVEEQYF. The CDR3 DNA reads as TGTGCCAGCTCACCGGGAGCGGGAGTCGAAGAGCAGTACTTC. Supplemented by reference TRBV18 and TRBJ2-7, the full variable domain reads NAGVMQNPRHLVRRRGQEARLRCSPMKGHSHVYWYRQLPEEGLKFMVYLQKENIIDESGMPKERFSAEFPKEGPSILRIQQVVRGDSAAYFCASSPGAGVEEQYFGPGTRLTVT.

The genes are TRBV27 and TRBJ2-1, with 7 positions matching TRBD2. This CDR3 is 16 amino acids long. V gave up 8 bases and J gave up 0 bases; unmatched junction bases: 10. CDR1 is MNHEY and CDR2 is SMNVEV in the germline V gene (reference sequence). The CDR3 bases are TGTGCCAGCTCAGCGGCGGGAGTGATCTCCTACAATGAGCAGTTCTTC. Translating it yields CASSAAGVISYNEQFF.

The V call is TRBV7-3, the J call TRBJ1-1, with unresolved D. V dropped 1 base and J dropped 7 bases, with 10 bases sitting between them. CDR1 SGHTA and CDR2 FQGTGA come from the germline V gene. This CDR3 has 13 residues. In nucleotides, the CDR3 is TGTGCCAGCAGCTTAATTACGGCCCATGAAGCTTTCTTT. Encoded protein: CASSLITAHEAFF.

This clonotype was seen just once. CDR3 bases: TGTGCCAGCAGTTTATCTGGGGTCGAGCAGTACTTC. Protein product: CASSLSGVEQYF. The V call is TRBV27, the J call TRBJ2-7; D unclear. Trimming took off 0 bases at V and 6 bases at J, with 6 bases between the two ends. Germline V lookup: CDR1 MNHEY, CDR2 SMNVEV (reference sequence). CDR3 length: 12 residues.

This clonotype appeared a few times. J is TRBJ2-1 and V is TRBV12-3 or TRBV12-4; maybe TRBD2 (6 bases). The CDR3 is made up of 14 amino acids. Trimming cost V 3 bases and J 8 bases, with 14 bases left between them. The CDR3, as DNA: TGTGCCAGCAGTTTGCTCCCGGGACTGCATGAGCAGTTCTTC. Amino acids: CASSLLPGLHEQFF.

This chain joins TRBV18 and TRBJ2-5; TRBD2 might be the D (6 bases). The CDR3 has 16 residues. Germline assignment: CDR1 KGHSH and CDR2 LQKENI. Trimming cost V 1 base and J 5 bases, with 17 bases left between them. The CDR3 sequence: CASSPRDTGLWETQYF. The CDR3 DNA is TGTGCCAGCTCACCACGGGATACGGGACTTTGGGAGACCCAGTACTTC. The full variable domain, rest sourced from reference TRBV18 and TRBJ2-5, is NAGVMQNPRHLVRRRGQEARLRCSPMKGHSHVYWYRQLPEEGLKFMVYLQKENIIDESGMPKERFSAEFPKEGPSILRIQQVVRGDSAAYFCASSPRDTGLWETQYFGPGTRLLVL.

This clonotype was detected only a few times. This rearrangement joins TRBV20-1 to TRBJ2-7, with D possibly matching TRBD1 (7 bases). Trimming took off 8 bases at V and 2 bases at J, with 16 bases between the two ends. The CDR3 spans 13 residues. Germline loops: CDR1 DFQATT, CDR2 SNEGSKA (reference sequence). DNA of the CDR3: TGCAGTCAAGGGGGGCAGGGGGCCTACGAGCAGTACTTC. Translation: CSQGGQGAYEQYF.

The CDR3: CASRYSRAGDTEAFF. DNA of the CDR3: TGTGCCAGCAGGTACAGTCGAGCAGGGGACACTGAAGCTTTCTTT. The chain carries TRBV6-5 and TRBJ1-1; weak D call: TRBD1 (6 bases). The CDR3 consists of 15 residues. The germline V and J ends were trimmed by 6 bases and 3 bases, with 17 bases remaining between them. The V gene's germline CDR1 is MNHEY and CDR2 SVGAGI.

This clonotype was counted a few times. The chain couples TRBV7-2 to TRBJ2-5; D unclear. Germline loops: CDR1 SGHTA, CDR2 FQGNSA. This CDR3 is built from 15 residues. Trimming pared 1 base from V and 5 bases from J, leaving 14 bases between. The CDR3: CASSLVAKERETQYF. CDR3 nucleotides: TGTGCCAGCAGCTTAGTGGCAAAGGAGAGGGAGACCCAGTACTTC.

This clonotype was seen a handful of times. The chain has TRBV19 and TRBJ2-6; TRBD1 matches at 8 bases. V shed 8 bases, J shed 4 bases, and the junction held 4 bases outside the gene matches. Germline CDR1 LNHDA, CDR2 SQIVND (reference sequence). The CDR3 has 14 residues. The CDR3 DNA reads TGTGCCAGTGGACAGGGAACCGGGGCCAACGTCCTGACTTTC. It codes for CASGQGTGANVLTF.

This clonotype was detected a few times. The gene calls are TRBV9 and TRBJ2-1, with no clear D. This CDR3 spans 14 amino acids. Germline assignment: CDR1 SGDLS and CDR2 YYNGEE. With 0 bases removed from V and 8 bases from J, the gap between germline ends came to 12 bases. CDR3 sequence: CASSVGVYADEQFF. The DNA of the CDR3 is TGTGCCAGCAGCGTAGGGGTCTATGCGGATGAGCAGTTCTTC.

The CDR3 DNA follows: TGCAGCGTTGAGGTCCTACACCAGCAGTACTTC. Its protein product is CSVEVLHQQYF. V gene TRBV29-1 combines with J gene TRBJ2-7; D remains unclear. The CDR3 totals 11 residues. Germline V gene sequence: CDR1 SQVTM, CDR2 ANQGSEA. The V and J ends lost 3 bases and 8 bases respectively, with 11 bases between them.

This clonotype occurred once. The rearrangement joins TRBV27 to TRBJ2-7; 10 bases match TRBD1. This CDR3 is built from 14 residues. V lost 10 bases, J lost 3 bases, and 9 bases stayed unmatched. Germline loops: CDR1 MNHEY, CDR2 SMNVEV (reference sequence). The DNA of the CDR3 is TGTGCCACCTCTACCCGGGACAGGGGCTACGAGCAGTACTTC. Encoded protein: CATSTRDRGYEQYF.

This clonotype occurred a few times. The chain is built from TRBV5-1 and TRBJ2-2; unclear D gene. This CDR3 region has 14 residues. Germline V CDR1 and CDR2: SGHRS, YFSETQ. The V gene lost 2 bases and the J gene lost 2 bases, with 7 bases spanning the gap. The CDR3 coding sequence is TGCGCCAGCAGCTTATCCCTTAACACCGGGGAGCTGTTTTTT. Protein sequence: CASSLSLNTGELFF.

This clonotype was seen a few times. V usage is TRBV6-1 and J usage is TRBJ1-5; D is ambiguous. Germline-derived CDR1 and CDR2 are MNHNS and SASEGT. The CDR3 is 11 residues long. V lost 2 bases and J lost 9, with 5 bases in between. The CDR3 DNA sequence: TGTGCCAGCAGTGAAACCCGGCCCCAGCATTTT. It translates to CASSETRPQHF.